One sample yielded the 8 T cell receptor beta chains listed below, sequenced in a study of blood T cell repertoires in COVID-19. Sequencing was performed with immunoSEQ multiplex PCR; in TCRdb, only in-frame clones are kept and a portion is missing. Found here are about 200,000 clones, around 80% of them singletons; the top ten hold 2.5% to 3%. The specimen was peripheral blood. These receptors were taken from a woman aged 80 or over with active or convalescent COVID-19.

The J gene is TRBJ1-2, the V gene TRBV28; possible D gene TRBD1, 5 bases. There are 12 residues in the CDR3. The germline V and J ends were trimmed by 6 bases and 8 bases, with 13 bases remaining between them. Germline loops: CDR1 MDHEN, CDR2 SYDVKM. CDR3 sequence reads: CASRNFREGYTF. The CDR3 region has the DNA TGTGCCAGCAGAAATTTCAGGGAAGGCTACACCTTC.

Note on this clone: In the same sample, other DNA sequences code for this CDR3. The V call is TRBV6-5, the J call TRBJ2-1, with 12 bases lining up with TRBD2. The germline V gene encodes CDR1 MNHEY and CDR2 SVGAGI. The CDR3 consists of 15 residues. J gave up 1 base and V 6 bases, and 1 base lay outside the gene matches. The CDR3 DNA sequence: TGTGCCAGCAGGCTAGCGGGGGGGTCCTACAATGAGCAGTTCTTC. Translating gives CASRLAGGSYNEQFF.

This clone came up a few times. The genes are TRBV11-2 and TRBJ1-1, with 11 bases that match TRBD1. Per germline, CDR1 SGHAT and CDR2 FQNNGV. The CDR3 extends over 16 amino acids. The V segment lost 5 bases and the J segment 4 bases; nucleotides outside the gene matches: 9. In nucleotides, the CDR3 is TGTGCCAGCAGCCTCGCGGGGACAGGGGGAAGCACTGAAGCTTTCTTT. As protein: CASSLAGTGGSTEAFF.

V usage is TRBV29-1 and J usage is TRBJ1-1; D might be TRBD1 (5 bases). CDR1 SQVTM and CDR2 ANQGSEA come from the germline V gene. Trimming pared 2 bases from V and 1 base from J, leaving 8 bases between. CDR3 length: 13 amino acids. CDR3 in amino acids: CSVERQTNTEAFF. CDR3 coding DNA: TGCAGCGTTGAAAGACAGACGAACACTGAAGCTTTCTTT.

The V and J genes are TRBV5-4 and TRBJ1-1; TRBD1 might be the D (5 bases). This CDR3 region has 14 residues. Per the germline V gene, CDR1 is SGHNT and CDR2 is YYREEE (reference sequence). Trimming pared 1 base from V and 4 bases from J, leaving 11 bases between. The CDR3 coding sequence is TGTGCCAGCAGCTTGTTCAGGGAAGGCACTGAAGCTTTCTTT. This gives the protein CASSLFREGTEAFF.

The J gene is TRBJ1-3, the V gene TRBV28; 7 bases line up with TRBD1. This CDR3 contains 17 residues. Germline CDR1 and CDR2: MDHEN and SYDVKM. The trim removed 5 bases at V and 1 base at J, leaving 11 bases unmatched. CDR3 region: CASSTPREGASGNTIYF. In DNA, the CDR3 is TGTGCCAGCAGTACACCGCGTGAGGGGGCATCTGGAAACACCATATATTTT.

The rearrangement joins TRBV5-1 to TRBJ2-7; 12 bases match TRBD1. Germline V lookup: CDR1 SGHRS, CDR2 YFSETQ. With 5 bases clipped from V and 2 bases from J, the junction kept 20 bases outside the gene matches. This CDR3 comprises 20 residues. The CDR3 nucleotides are TGCGCCAGCAGTTCCATTCCGGGACAGGGGGCCGCATACGTCCCCTACGAGCAGTACTTC. It encodes CASSSIPGQGAAYVPYEQYF.

The chain couples TRBV6-4 to TRBJ2-1; possibly TRBD2 for D (6 bases). Germline V gene sequence: CDR1 MRHNA, CDR2 SNTAGT. The V and J ends lost 6 bases and 0 bases respectively, with 12 bases between them. The CDR3 loop spans 15 amino acids. CDR3 protein: CASSKTGVSYNEQFF. DNA for the CDR3: TGTGCCAGCAGCAAAACGGGGGTCTCCTACAATGAGCAGTTCTTC.